The 22 T cell receptor beta chains below were found in one sample sequenced in a study of T cell responses to AZD1222 COVID-19 vaccine. Using immunoSEQ multiplex PCR, the repertoire was profiled, and TCRdb retains in-frame clones only, with some absent. This sample has 100,000 or so clones, with about nine tenths found just once. The sample was peripheral blood, taken on day 0 of AZD1222 vaccination. These receptors originate from an adult in good health.

This CDR3 reads CASSFRDSRNSPLHF. The CDR3 DNA reads as TGCGCCAGCAGCTTCCGGGACTCTCGAAATTCACCCCTCCACTTT. The chain combines TRBV4-1 with TRBJ1-6; D may be TRBD1 (5 bases). V lost 5 bases to trimming and J lost 7 bases, with 15 bases between them. The CDR3 covers 15 residues. CDR1 MGHRA and CDR2 YSYEKL come from the germline V gene.

The V gene is TRBV19, the J gene TRBJ2-3; no clear D gene. This CDR3 has 16 amino acids. Trimming took 4 bases from V and 0 from J, leaving 14 bases between them. Per germline, CDR1 LNHDA and CDR2 SQIVND (reference sequence). The CDR3 DNA sequence: TGTGCCAGTAGTAGTCGGTTCCTATCTAGCACAGATACGCAGTATTTT. Amino acid sequence: CASSSRFLSSTDTQYF.

The genes are TRBV7-8 and TRBJ1-2; TRBD1 aligns across 10 bases. The CDR3 consists of 16 residues. Trimming took 5 bases from V and 4 from J; bases not matched to a gene: 10. Germline values: CDR1 SGHVS, CDR2 FQNEAQ. The CDR3 protein is CASSPKSGQGIYGYTF. CDR3 sequence (DNA): TGTGCCAGCAGCCCAAAATCGGGACAGGGGATCTATGGCTACACCTTC.

Only one count was recorded for this clone. The chain's CDR3 is CATSRVGTSGYTF. The CDR3 DNA is TGTGCCACCAGCAGAGTAGGGACTAGTGGCTACACCTTC. The chain carries TRBV15 and TRBJ1-2, with D possibly matching TRBD1 (5 bases). The V and J ends lost 1 base and 7 bases respectively, with 10 bases between them. Germline CDR1 is LNHNV and CDR2 is YYDKDF (reference sequence). This CDR3 is built from 13 residues.

The rearrangement uses TRBV6-5 and TRBJ1-6; D is unresolved. V was pared by 6 bases and J by 10 bases, with 16 bases between. The CDR3 runs to 14 residues. Germline CDR1 is MNHEY and CDR2 is SVGAGI. The CDR3 DNA reads as TGTGCCAGCAGCATGGACTCCGGGAGGTCACCCCTCCACTTT. It codes for CASSMDSGRSPLHF.

The chain joins TRBV6-5 to TRBJ1-5; D remains ambiguous. The CDR3 covers 13 residues. V lost 3 bases and J 4 bases, leaving 7 bases between the germline ends. CDR1 is MNHEY and CDR2 is SVGAGI in the germline V gene. CDR3 sequence (DNA): TGTGCCAGCAGTTATAATAGGAATCAGCCCCAGCATTTT. It translates to CASSYNRNQPQHF.

V and J are TRBV5-4 and TRBJ1-1; a weak D match, TRBD1 (6 bases). This CDR3 spans 15 amino acids. Germline V CDR1 and CDR2: SGHNT, YYREEE (reference sequence). Trimming took off 4 bases at V and 3 bases at J, with 16 bases between the two ends. The CDR3 sequence: CASSRRTGLDTEAFF. The DNA for the CDR3 is TGTGCCAGCAGCCGACGAACAGGGCTAGACACTGAAGCTTTCTTT. Based on the CDR3 plus reference TRBV5-4 and TRBJ1-1, the full variable domain is ETGVTQSPTHLIKTRGQQVTLRCSSQSGHNTVSWYQQALGQGPQFIFQYYREEENGRGNFPPRFSGLQFPNYSSELNVNALELDDSALYLCASSRRTGLDTEAFFGQGTRLTVV.

The genes are TRBV12-3 or TRBV12-4 and TRBJ2-7; tentative D call: TRBD1 (5 bases). CDR3 length: 12 residues. Trimming took off 3 bases at V and 4 bases at J, with 7 bases between the two ends. The CDR3 protein is CASSLGQYEQYF. CDR3 in DNA: TGTGCCAGCAGTTTGGGGCAGTACGAGCAGTACTTC.

The CDR3: CASSRGPTNEQFF. The CDR3 DNA reads TGTGCCAGCAGCCGGGGACCGACCAATGAGCAGTTCTTC. This chain uses TRBV3-1 (or the pseudogene TRBV3-2) with TRBJ2-1; D is perhaps TRBD1 or TRBD2 (5 bases each). The CDR3 totals 13 residues. Deletions cut 4 bases from V and 6 bases from J, with 10 bases between. CDR1 is LGHDT, CDR2 YNNKEL, per germline (reference sequence).

The chain carries TRBV27 and TRBJ1-1, with a possible D match to TRBD1 (5 bases). The CDR3 contains 16 residues. Germline V gene data show CDR1 as MNHEY and CDR2 as SMNVEV (reference sequence). The ends were cut back, 5 bases at V and 6 bases at J, with 22 bases in the middle. The CDR3 is CASSPFQGRESPEAFF. CDR3 DNA sequence: TGTGCCAGCAGTCCATTCCAGGGCAGGGAGTCTCCTGAAGCTTTCTTT.

The chain combines TRBV3-1 (or the pseudogene TRBV3-2) with TRBJ1-2; D call uncertain. Germline V gene sequence: CDR1 LGHDT, CDR2 YNNKEL (reference sequence). Trimming took 2 bases from V and 9 from J, leaving 13 bases between them. The length of the CDR3 is 13 residues. CDR3 sequence (DNA): TGTGCCAGCAGCCAATCCACACTGGGCAGCTACACCTTC. Its protein product is CASSQSTLGSYTF.

V and J are TRBV13 and TRBJ2-7; D may correspond to TRBD1 or TRBD2 (5 bases each). Germline CDR1 is PRHDT and CDR2 is FYEKMQ (reference sequence). The ends were cut back, 5 bases at V and 6 bases at J, with 20 bases in the middle. CDR3 length equals 15 residues. The CDR3 sequence: CASSPSGTSVGEQYF. The DNA for the CDR3 is TGTGCCAGCAGCCCATCGGGGACCAGCGTCGGCGAGCAGTACTTC. Using reference TRBV13 and TRBJ2-7 for the parts outside the CDR3, the full variable domain is AAGVIQSPRHLIKEKRETATLKCYPIPRHDTVYWYQQGPGQDPQFLISFYEKMQSDKGSIPDRFSAQQFSDYHSELNMSSLELGDSALYFCASSPSGTSVGEQYFGPGTRLTVT.

The chain has TRBV2 and TRBJ1-1; 10 bases align to TRBD1. The V segment lost 6 bases and the J segment 4 bases; nucleotides outside the gene matches: 8. The CDR3 length is 15 residues. CDR1 and CDR2 (germline): SNHLY, FYNNEI. Here the CDR3 reads CASSADRGRGTEAFF. Written as DNA, the CDR3 is TGTGCCAGCAGCGCAGACAGGGGGCGAGGCACTGAAGCTTTCTTT.

This chain uses TRBV7-9 with TRBJ2-2; weak D call: TRBD1 (6 bases). This CDR3 region has 16 residues. Between the trimmed V and J ends, which lost 4 bases and 2 bases, there was a span of 14 bases. The germline gives CDR1 SEHNR, CDR2 FQNEAQ (reference sequence). In nucleotides, the CDR3 is TGTGCCAGCAGCTCCCCTCGGGACACTAACACCGGGGAGCTGTTTTTT. Translated, it gives CASSSPRDTNTGELFF.

The chain employs TRBV6-5 and TRBJ2-2; 8 bases fit TRBD1. The trim removed 9 bases at V and 5 bases at J, leaving 8 bases unmatched. Germline CDR1 MNHEY, CDR2 SVGAGI. The CDR3 has 14 amino acids. The CDR3 nucleotides are TGTGCCAGTTGTCTAGACAGGGGAACCGGGGAGCTGTTTTTT. It codes for CASCLDRGTGELFF.

The chain employs TRBV27 and TRBJ2-7, with D possibly matching TRBD2 (7 bases). In germline, CDR1 is MNHEY, CDR2 SMNVEV (reference sequence). The CDR3 runs to 16 residues. Trimming removed 3 bases at V and 2 bases at J, with 17 bases between. The CDR3 coding sequence is TGTGCCAGCAGTTTGGATCCGGGGGGCTATGCCTACGAGCAGTACTTC. This encodes CASSLDPGGYAYEQYF.

The CDR3 DNA is TGTGCCAGCAGCGCTGGGACAGGGAGCTCCTACAATGAGCAGTTCTTC. Translated: CASSAGTGSSYNEQFF. The V and J genes are TRBV7-8 and TRBJ2-1; 9 bases map to TRBD1. From germline, CDR1 is SGHVS and CDR2 FQNEAQ. V trimming: 5 bases; J trimming: 0 bases; junction bases outside the gene matches: 5. CDR3 length equals 16 residues.

The chain links TRBV6-5 to TRBJ2-5, with 8 bases identical to TRBD1. CDR1 and CDR2 (germline): MNHEY, SVGAGI. With 5 bases clipped from V and 5 bases from J, the junction kept 4 bases outside the gene matches. This CDR3 comprises 13 residues. CDR3 region: CASSTDRAETQYF. Written as DNA, the CDR3 is TGTGCCAGCAGTACGGACAGGGCGGAGACCCAGTACTTC.

The table lists this clone with a few counts. The chain recombines TRBV29-1 with TRBJ1-4, with TRBD1 as a possible D gene (6 bases). Trimming left V 8 bases short and J 4 bases short, with 14 bases between. This CDR3 is built from 13 residues. Looked up from germline, CDR1 is SQVTM and CDR2 is ANQGSEA. CDR3 in amino acids: CSPRQDFNEKLFF. The CDR3 DNA reads as TGCAGCCCAAGACAGGACTTTAATGAAAAACTGTTTTTT.

This clone has more than one count but fewer than ten. The chain joins TRBV19 to TRBJ1-5; TRBD1 matches at 8 bases. Unmatched junction bases numbered 3, after V lost 3 bases and J lost 5 bases. This CDR3 is 14 amino acids long. Per the germline V gene, CDR1 is LNHDA and CDR2 is SQIVND (reference sequence). The CDR3 DNA reads TGTGCCAGTAGTATGAGACAGGGGCATCAGCCCCAGCATTTT. It is translated as CASSMRQGHQPQHF.

The chain links TRBV5-4 to TRBJ1-4, with D tentatively TRBD1 (5 bases). This CDR3 comprises 12 residues. Trimming removed 4 bases at V and 8 bases at J, with 9 bases between. The V gene's germline CDR1 is SGHNT and CDR2 YYREEE (reference sequence). CDR3 residues: CASSQGQEKLFF. CDR3 DNA: TGTGCCAGCAGCCAGGGTCAAGAAAAACTGTTTTTT.

Written as DNA, the CDR3 is TGCGCCAGCAGCCAGGGGGGGTTCTATACAGATACGCAGTATTTT. This codes for CASSQGGFYTDTQYF. J is TRBJ2-3 and V is TRBV5-1, with D perhaps matching TRBD1 or TRBD2 (7 bases each). The germline V gene has CDR1 SGHRS and CDR2 YFSETQ. V was trimmed by 4 bases and J by 3 bases, leaving 15 bases between them. The CDR3 extends over 15 amino acids.